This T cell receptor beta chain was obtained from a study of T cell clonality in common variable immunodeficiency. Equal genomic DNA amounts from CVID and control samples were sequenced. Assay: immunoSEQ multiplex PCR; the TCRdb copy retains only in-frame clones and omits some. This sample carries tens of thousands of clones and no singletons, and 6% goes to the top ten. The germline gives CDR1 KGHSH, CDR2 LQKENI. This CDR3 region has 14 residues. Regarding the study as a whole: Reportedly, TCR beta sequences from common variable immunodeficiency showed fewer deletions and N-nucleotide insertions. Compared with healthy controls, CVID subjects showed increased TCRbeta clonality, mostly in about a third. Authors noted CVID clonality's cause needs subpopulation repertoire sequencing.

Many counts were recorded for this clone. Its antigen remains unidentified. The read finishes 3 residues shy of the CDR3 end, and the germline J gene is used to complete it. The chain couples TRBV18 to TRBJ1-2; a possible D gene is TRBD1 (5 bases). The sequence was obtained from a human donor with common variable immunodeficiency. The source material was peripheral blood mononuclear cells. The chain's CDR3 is CASSPGAPGLGYTF. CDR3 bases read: TGTGCCAGCTCACCAGGGGCCCCTGGGCTAGGC.